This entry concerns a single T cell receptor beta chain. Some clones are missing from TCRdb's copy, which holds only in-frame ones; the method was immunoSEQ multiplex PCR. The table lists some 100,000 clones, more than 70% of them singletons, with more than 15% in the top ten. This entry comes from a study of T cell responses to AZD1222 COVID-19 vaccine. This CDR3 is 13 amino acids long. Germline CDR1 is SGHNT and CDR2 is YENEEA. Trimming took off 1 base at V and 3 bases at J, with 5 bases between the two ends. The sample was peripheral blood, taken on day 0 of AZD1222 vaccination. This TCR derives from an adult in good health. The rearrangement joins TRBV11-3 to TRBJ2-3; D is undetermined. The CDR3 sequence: CASSLVLTDTQYF. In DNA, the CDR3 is TGTGCCAGCAGCTTAGTCTTGACAGATACGCAGTATTTT.